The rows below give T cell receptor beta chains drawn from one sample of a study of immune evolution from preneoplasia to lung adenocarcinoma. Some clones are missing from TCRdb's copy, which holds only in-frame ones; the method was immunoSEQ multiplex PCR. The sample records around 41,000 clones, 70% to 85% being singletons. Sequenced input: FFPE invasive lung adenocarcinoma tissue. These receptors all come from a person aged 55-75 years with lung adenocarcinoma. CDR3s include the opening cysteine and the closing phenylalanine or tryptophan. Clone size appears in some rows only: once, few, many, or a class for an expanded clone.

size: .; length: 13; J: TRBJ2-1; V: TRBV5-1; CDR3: CASSRGDNNEQFF
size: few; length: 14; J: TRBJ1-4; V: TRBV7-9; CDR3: CASSRGATNEKLFF
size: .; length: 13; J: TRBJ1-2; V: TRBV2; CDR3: CASNRQGADGYTF
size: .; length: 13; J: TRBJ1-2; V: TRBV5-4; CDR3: CASSLDSIEGYTF
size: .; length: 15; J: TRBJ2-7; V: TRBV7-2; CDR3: CASSLHSGSSYEQYF
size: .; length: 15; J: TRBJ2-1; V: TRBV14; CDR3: CASSRVSGSYNEQFF
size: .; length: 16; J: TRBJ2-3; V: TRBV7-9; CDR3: CASSHTNSRNRDTQYF
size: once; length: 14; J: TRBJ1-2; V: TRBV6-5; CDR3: CASSYRDRVRGYTF
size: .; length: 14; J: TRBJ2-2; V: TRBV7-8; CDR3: CASNRGGSTGELFF
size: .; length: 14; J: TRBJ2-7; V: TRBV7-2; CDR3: CASSLTRDRAEQYF
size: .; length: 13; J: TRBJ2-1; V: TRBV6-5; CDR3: CASSPALTDEQFF
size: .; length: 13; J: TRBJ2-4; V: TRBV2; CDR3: CASSDVFGQAGYF
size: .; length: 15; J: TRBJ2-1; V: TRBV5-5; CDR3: CASSRGLADYNEQFF
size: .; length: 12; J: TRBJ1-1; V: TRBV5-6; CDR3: CASSFLNTEAFF
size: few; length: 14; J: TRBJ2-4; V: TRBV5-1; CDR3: CASSFDRSKNIQYF
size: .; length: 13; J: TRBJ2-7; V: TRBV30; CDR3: CAWSRGSVYEQYF
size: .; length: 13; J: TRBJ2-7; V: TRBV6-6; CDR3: CASRLAGRYEQYF
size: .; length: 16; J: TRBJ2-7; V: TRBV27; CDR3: CASSLRHGSGGYEQYF
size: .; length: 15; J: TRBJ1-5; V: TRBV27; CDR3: CASRSVTGGGQPQHF
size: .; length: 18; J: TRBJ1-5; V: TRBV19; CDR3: CASSRTGTKPNSNQPQHF
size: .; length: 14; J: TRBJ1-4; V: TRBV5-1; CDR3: CASSLGQGKEKLFF
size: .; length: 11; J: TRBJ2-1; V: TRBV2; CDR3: CASTLAGRQFF
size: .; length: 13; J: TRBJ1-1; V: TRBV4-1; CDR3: CASTRGVDTEAFF
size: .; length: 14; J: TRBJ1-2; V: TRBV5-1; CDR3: CASRRPGGNYGYTF
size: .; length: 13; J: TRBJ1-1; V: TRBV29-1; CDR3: CSVDGGFGTEAFF
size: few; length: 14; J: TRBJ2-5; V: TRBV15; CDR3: CATSRDPEGETQYF
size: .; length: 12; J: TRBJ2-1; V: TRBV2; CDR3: CASRIAGVEQFF
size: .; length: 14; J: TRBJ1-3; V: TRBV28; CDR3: CASSLGGPLNTIYF
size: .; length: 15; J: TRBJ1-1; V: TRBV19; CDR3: CASSIRDDGDTEAFF
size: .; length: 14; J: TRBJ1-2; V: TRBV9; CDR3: CASSVAGGPYGYTF
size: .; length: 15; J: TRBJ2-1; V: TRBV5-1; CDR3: CASSIQGGSYNEQFF
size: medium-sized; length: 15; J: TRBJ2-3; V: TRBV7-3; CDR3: CASSRSSGSTDTQYF
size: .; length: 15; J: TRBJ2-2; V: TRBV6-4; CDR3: CASSNGLGTTGELFF
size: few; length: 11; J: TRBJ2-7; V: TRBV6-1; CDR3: CASSEVVGQSF
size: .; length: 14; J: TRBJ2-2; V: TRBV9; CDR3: CASSPGRDTGELFF
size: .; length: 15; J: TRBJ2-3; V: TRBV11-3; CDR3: CASSLGGGTPDTQYF
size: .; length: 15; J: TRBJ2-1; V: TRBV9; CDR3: CASSVGGGSYNEQFF
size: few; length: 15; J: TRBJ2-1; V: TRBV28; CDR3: CASSLSQRSNNEQFF
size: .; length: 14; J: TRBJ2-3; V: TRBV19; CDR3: CASRRGTSENTQYF
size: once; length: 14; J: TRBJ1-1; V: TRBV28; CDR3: CASSFSGWGTEAFF
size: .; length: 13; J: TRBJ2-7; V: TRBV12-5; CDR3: CASGGDRVYEQYF
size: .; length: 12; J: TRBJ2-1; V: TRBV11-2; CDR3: CASSSREGEQFF
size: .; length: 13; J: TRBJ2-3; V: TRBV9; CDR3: CASSVAPSDTQYF
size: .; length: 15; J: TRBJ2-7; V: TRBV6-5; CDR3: CASRKGTGGSYEQYF
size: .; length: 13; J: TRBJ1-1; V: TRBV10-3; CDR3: CATAPGLNTEAFF
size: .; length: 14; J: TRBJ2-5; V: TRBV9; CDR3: CASSVDRTQETQYF
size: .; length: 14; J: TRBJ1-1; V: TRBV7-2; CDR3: CASSLEFRTAEAFF
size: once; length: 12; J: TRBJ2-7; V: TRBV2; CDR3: CASKTKLGEQYF
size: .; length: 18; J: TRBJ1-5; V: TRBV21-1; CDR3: CASSKALRTPRVNQPQHF
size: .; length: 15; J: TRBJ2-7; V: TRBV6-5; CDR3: CASSYTWTDAYEQYF
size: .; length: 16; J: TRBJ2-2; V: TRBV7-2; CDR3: CASSLAGAAPGGELFF
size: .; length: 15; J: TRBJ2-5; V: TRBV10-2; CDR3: CASIVGLGGWETQYF
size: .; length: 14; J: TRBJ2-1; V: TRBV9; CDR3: CASSAGTGYNEQFF
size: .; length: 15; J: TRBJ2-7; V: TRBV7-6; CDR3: CASSLRTGSSYEQYF
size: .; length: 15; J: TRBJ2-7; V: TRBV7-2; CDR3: CASSPWTGSSYEQYF